This T cell receptor beta chain originates from a study of T cell responses to AZD1222 COVID-19 vaccine. Study-level results: Baseline serostatus was positive in only a handful of AZD1222 recipients.

Points on this clone: Its antigen is not identified.

The V and J ends lost 8 bases and 1 base respectively, with 11 bases between them. The CDR3 covers 13 residues. The V gene's germline CDR1 is SGHTA and CDR2 FQGNSA. Pooled in the analysis were second doses at about 4 or about 12 weeks. Method: immunoSEQ multiplex PCR; TCRdb's copy keeps in-frame clones and lacks some. In the table there are fewer than 70,000 clones, 89% of which are singletons. The V and J genes are TRBV7-2 and TRBJ1-1; D is uncertain. This sequence originates from an adult who received the AZD1222 COVID-19 vaccine. The sample here was peripheral blood, taken 28 days after the second AZD1222 dose. The CDR3 spells CASLWQANTEAFF. CDR3 bases: TGTGCCAGCCTATGGCAGGCGAACACTGAAGCTTTCTTT.